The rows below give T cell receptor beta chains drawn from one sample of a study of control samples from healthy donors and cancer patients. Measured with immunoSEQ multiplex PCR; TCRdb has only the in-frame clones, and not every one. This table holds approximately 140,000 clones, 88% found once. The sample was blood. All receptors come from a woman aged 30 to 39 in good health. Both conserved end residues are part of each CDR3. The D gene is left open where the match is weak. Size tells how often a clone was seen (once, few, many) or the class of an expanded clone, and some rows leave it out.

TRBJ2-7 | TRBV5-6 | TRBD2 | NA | CASSHGTSGSVGYEQYF | TGTGCCAGCAGCCATGGGACTAGCGGGAGTGTAGGGTACGAGCAGTACTTC
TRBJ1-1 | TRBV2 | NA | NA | CASSERGWNTEAFF | TGTGCCAGCAGTGAAAGGGGGTGGAACACTGAAGCTTTCTTT
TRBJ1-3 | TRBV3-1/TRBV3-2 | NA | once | CASSQRPIQAGNTIYF | TGTGCCAGCAGCCAGCGCCCCATACAGGCTGGAAACACCATATATTTT
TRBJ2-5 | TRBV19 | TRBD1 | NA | CASSSDRGRETQYF | TGTGCCAGTAGTTCGGACAGGGGGAGGGAGACCCAGTACTTC
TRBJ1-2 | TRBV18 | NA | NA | CASSPWADNYGYTF | TGTGCCAGCTCACCTTGGGCGGATAACTATGGCTACACCTTC
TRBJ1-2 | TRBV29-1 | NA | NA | CSVEGDSQTYGYTF | TGCAGCGTTGAAGGCGACAGTCAGACCTATGGCTACACCTTC
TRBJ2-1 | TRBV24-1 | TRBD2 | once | CATSQPSGRAGEQFF | TGTGCCACCAGCCAACCGAGCGGGAGGGCCGGTGAGCAGTTCTTC
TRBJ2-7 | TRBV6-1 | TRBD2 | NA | CASSEGGGSSYEQYF | TGTGCCAGCAGTGAAGGGGGAGGGAGCTCCTACGAGCAGTACTTC
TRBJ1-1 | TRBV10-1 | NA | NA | CASPGGGAEAFF | TGCGCCAGCCCGGGGGGGGGAGCTGAAGCTTTCTTT
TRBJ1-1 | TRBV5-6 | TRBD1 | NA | CASSPLTGDGGTEAFF | TGTGCCAGCAGCCCGCTGACAGGGGATGGGGGGACTGAAGCTTTCTTT
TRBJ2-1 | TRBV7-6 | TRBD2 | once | CASSPYGLAVGNEQFF | TGTGCCAGCAGCCCGTACGGACTAGCGGTCGGCAATGAGCAGTTCTTC
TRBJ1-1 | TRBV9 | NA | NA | CASSVTGKEAEAFF | TGTGCCAGCAGCGTCACAGGGAAGGAGGCTGAAGCTTTCTTT
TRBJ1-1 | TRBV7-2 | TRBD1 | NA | CASSPQGQGISGTEAFF | TGTGCCAGCAGCCCGCAGGGACAGGGTATATCCGGCACTGAAGCTTTCTTT
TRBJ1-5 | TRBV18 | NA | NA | CASSPETAGNQPQHF | TGTGCCAGCTCACCAGAGACAGCTGGCAATCAGCCCCAGCATTTT
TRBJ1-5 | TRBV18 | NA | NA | CASSPSGFYQPQHF | TGTGCCAGCTCACCGTCAGGGTTCTATCAGCCCCAGCATTTT
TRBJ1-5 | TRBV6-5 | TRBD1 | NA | CASSKTGFGQPQHF | TGTGCCAGCAGCAAGACAGGGTTCGGTCAGCCCCAGCATTTT
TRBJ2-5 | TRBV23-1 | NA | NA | CASSRSRRDQETQYF | TGCGCCAGCAGTCGGTCGAGACGGGACCAAGAGACCCAGTACTTC
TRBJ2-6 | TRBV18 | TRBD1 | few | CASSPFRDSTFSGANVLTF | TGTGCCAGCTCACCTTTCCGGGACAGCACCTTCTCTGGGGCCAACGTCCTGACTTTC
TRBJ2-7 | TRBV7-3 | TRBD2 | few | CASSLLGGEGSYEQYF | TGTGCCAGCAGCTTATTAGGCGGGGAGGGGTCCTACGAGCAGTACTTC
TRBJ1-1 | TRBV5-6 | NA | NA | CASSFGNTEAFF | TGTGCCAGCAGCTTCGGGAACACTGAAGCTTTCTTT
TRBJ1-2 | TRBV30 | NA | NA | CAGAFGVANYGYTF | TGTGCCGGAGCCTTCGGGGTTGCCAACTATGGCTACACCTTC
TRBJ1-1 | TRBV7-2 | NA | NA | CASSPYRVLTEAFF | TGTGCCAGCAGCCCGTACCGGGTCCTCACTGAAGCTTTCTTT
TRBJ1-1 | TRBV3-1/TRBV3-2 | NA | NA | CASSHPSTEAFF | TGTGCCAGCAGCCACCCATCAACCGAAGCTTTCTTT
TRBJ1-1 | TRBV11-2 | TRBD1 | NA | CASSLDTGGYEAFF | TGTGCCAGCAGCTTAGACACAGGGGGATATGAAGCTTTCTTT
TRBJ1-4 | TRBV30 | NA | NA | CAWSYSAEKLFF | TGTGCCTGGAGTTACAGTGCGGAAAAACTGTTTTTT
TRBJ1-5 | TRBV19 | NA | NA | CASRGKKGGLAINQPQHF | TGTGCCAGTCGTGGGAAAAAGGGGGGGCTAGCAATCAATCAGCCCCAGCATTTT
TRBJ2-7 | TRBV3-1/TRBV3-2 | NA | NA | CASSQSYEQYF | TGTGCCAGCAGCCAGTCCTACGAGCAGTACTTC
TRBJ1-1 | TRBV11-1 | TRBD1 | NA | CASRPGQGATNTEAFF | TGTGCCAGCAGACCCGGACAGGGGGCGACGAACACTGAAGCTTTCTTT
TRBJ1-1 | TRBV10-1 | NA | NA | CAIRGSCVMTPSEAFF | TGCGCCATCAGAGGATCGTGCGTGATGACCCCGTCGGAAGCTTTCTTT
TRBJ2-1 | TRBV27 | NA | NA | CASSLGSSPNEQFF | TGTGCCAGCAGTCTCGGGAGTAGCCCCAATGAGCAGTTCTTC
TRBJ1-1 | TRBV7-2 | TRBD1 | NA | CASSLGNQGALGDEAFF | TGTGCCAGCAGCTTAGGCAATCAGGGGGCCCTAGGGGATGAAGCTTTCTTT
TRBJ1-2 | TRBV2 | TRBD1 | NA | CASSVQGAQYGYTF | TGTGCCAGCAGTGTACAGGGGGCGCAGTATGGCTACACCTTC
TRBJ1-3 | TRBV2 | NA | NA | CASSLSNTIYF | TGTGCCAGCAGCCTCAGTAACACCATATATTTT
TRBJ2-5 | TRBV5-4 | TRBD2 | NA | CASSPLAEETQYF | TGTGCCAGCAGCCCCCTAGCGGAAGAGACCCAGTACTTC
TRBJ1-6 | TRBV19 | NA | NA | CASSLSWSDSPLHF | TGTGCCAGTAGTCTCAGCTGGAGTGATTCACCCCTCCACTTT
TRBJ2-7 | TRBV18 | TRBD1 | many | CASSPEGTGGPYEQYF | TGTGCCAGCTCACCCGAAGGGACAGGGGGTCCATACGAGCAGTACTTC
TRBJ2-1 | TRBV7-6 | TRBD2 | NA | CASSLRTSGSVTYNEQFF | TGTGCCAGCAGCCTCAGGACTAGCGGGAGTGTGACCTACAATGAGCAGTTCTTC
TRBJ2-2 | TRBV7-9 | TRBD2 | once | CASSDIFGAGVVTGELFF | TGTGCCAGCAGCGATATTTTTGGGGCGGGAGTGGTCACCGGGGAGCTGTTTTTT
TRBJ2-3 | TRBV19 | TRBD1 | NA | CASTGQYSTDTQYF | TGTGCCAGTACGGGACAGTATAGCACAGATACGCAGTATTTT
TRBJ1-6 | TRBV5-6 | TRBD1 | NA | CASSLAGGYNSPLHF | TGTGCCAGCAGCTTGGCAGGGGGGTATAATTCACCCCTCCACTTT
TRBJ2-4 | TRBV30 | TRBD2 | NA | CAWGRGDIQYF | TGTGCCTGGGGGAGGGGTGACATTCAGTACTTC
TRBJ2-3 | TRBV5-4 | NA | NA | CASSLMREPSTDTQYF | TGTGCCAGCAGCTTAATGCGAGAACCTAGCACAGATACGCAGTATTTT